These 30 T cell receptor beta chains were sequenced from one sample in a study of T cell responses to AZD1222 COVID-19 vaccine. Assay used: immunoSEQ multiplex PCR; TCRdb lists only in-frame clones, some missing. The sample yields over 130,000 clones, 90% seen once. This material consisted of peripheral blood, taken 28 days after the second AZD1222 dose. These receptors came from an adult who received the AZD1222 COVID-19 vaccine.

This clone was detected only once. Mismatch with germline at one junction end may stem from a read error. This CDR3 is CASSATGTQYF. The CDR3 nucleotides read TGTGCCAGCAGCGCGACAGGTACGCAGTATTTT. The chain uses TRBV3-1 (or the pseudogene TRBV3-2) and TRBJ2-3; tentative D call: TRBD1 (6 bases). The length of the CDR3 is 11 residues. Germline V lookup: CDR1 LGHDT, CDR2 YNNKEL (reference sequence).

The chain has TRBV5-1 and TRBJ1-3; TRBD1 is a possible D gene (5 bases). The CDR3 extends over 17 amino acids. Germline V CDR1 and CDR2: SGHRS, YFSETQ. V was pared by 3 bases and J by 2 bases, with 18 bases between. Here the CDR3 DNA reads TGCGCCAGCAGCTCCTTAGGTGGCAGGGTAGCTGGAAACACCATATATTTT. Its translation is CASSSLGGRVAGNTIYF.

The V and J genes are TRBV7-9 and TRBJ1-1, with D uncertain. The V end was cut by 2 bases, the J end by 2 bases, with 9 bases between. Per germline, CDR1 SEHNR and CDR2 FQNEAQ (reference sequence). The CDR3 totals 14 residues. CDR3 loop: CASSLIYQNTEAFF. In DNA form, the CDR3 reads TGTGCCAGCAGCTTAATCTATCAAAACACTGAAGCTTTCTTT.

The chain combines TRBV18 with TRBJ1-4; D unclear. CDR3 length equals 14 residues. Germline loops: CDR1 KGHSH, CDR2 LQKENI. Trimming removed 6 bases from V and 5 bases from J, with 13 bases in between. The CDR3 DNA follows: TGTGCCAGCTCGTCTGACGAAGGGAATGAAAAACTGTTTTTT. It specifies CASSSDEGNEKLFF.

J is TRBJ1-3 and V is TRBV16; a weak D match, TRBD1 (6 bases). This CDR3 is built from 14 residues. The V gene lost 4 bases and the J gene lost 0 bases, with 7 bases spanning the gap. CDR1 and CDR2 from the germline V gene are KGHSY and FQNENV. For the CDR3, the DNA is TGTGCCAGCAGCCCGACAGGCTCTGGAAACACCATATATTTT. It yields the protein CASSPTGSGNTIYF.

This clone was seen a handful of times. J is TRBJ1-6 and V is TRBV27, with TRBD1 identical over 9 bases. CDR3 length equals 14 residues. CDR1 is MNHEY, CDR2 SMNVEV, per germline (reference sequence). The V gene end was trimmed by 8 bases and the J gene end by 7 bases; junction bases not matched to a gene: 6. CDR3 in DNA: TGTGCCAGCTGCGGGACAGGGCACAATTCACCCCTCCACTTT. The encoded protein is CASCGTGHNSPLHF.

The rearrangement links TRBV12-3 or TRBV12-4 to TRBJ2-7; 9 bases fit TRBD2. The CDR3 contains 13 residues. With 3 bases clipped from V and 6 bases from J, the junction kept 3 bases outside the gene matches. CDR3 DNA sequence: TGTGCCAGCAGTTTGATAGCGGGAGTCGAGCAGTACTTC. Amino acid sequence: CASSLIAGVEQYF.

In DNA, the CDR3 is TGTGCCAGCAGCTTAGATCTCCGGAACACTGAAGCTTTCTTT. Amino acid sequence: CASSLDLRNTEAFF. The chain joins TRBV11-2 to TRBJ1-1; D uncertain. This CDR3 has 14 amino acids. Germline CDR1 is SGHAT and CDR2 is FQNNGV. Trimming removed 0 bases at V and 1 base at J, with 6 bases between.

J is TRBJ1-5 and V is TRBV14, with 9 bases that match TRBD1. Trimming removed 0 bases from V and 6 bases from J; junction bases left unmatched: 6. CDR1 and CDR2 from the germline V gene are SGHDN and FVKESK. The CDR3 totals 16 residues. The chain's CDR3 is CASSQDKQGAVQPQHF. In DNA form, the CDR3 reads TGTGCCAGCAGCCAAGATAAACAGGGGGCAGTTCAGCCCCAGCATTTT.

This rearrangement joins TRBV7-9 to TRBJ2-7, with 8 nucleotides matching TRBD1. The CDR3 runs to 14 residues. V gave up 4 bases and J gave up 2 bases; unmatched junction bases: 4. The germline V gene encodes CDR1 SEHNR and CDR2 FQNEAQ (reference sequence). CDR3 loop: CASSSGQGTYEQYF. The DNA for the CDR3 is TGTGCCAGCAGCTCTGGACAGGGAACCTACGAGCAGTACTTC.

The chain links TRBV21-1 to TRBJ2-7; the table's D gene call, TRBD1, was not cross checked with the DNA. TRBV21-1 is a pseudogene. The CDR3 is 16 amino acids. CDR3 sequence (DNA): TGTGCCAGCAGCAAAAAACAGGGTTTTCTAACCTACGAGCAGTACTTC. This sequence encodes CASSKKQGFLTYEQYF.

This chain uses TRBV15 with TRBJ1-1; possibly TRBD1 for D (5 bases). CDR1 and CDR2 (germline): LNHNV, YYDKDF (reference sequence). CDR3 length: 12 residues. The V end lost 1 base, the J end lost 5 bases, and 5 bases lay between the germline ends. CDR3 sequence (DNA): TGTGCCACCAGCAGAGGGGGGACTGAAGCTTTCTTT. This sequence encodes CATSRGGTEAFF.

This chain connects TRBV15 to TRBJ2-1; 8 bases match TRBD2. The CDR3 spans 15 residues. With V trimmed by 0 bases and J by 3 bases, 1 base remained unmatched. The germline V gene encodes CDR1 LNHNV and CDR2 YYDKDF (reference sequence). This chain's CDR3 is CATSREGTSYNEQFF. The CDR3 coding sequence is TGTGCCACCAGCAGAGAGGGGACTAGCTACAATGAGCAGTTCTTC.

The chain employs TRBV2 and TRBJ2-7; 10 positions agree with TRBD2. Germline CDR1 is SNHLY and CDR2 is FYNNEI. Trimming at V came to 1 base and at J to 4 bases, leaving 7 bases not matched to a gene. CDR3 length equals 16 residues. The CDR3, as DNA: TGTGCCAGCAGTGAAGGGGAGCGGGAGGGCCAGTACGAGCAGTACTTC. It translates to CASSEGEREGQYEQYF. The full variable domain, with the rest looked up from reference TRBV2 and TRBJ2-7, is EPEVTQTPSHQVTQMGQEVILRCVPISNHLYFYWYRQILGQKVEFLVSFYNNEISEKSEIFDDQFSVERPDGSNFTLKIRSTKLEDSAMYFCASSEGEREGQYEQYFGPGTRLTVT.

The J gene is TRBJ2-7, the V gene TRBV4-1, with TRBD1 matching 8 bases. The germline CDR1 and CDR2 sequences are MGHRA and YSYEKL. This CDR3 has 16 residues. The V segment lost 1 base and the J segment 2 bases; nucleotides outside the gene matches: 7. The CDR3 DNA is TGCGCCAGCAGCCAAGGGGCGGACAGGGCCACCTACGAGCAGTACTTC. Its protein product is CASSQGADRATYEQYF.

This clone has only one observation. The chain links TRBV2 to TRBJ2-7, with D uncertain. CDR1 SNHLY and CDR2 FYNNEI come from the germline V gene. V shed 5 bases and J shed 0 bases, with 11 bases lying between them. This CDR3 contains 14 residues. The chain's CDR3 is CASSPRVRSYEQYF. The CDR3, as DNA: TGTGCCAGCAGTCCCCGGGTTCGCTCCTACGAGCAGTACTTC.

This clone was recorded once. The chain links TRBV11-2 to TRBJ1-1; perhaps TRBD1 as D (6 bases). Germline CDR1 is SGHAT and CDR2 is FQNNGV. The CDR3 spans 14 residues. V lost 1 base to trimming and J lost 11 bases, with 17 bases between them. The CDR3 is CASSLGQAPSLAFF. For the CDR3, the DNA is TGTGCCAGCAGCTTAGGACAGGCTCCTTCTCTGGCTTTCTTT.

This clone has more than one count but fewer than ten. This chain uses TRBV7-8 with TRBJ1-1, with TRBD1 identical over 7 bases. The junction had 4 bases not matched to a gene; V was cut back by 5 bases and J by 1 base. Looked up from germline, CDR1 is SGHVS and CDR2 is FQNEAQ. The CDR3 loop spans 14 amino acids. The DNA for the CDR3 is TGTGCCAGCAGCATGGGACAGAAGAACACTGAAGCTTTCTTT. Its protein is CASSMGQKNTEAFF.

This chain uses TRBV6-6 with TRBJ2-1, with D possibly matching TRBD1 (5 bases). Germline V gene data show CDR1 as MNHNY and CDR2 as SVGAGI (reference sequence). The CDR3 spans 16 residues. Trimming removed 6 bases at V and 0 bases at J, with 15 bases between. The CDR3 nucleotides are TGTGCCAGCAGACCTCCAGGGCTGAGCTCCTACAATGAGCAGTTCTTC. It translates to CASRPPGLSSYNEQFF.

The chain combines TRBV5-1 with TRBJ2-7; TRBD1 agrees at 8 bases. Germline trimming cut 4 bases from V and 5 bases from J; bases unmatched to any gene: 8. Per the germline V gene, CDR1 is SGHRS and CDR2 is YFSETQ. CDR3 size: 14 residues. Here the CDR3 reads CASSPPDREDEQYF. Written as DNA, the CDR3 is TGCGCCAGCAGCCCTCCGGACAGGGAGGACGAGCAGTACTTC.

The CDR3 region has the DNA TGTGCCAGCTCACCCGAGGCAGTCTCATACAATGAGCAGTTCTTC. Encoded protein: CASSPEAVSYNEQFF. The V call is TRBV18, the J call TRBJ2-1, with D hard to call. The CDR3 sequence is 15 residues long. V lost 3 bases, J lost 4 bases, and 13 bases lay in between. Germline-derived CDR1 and CDR2 are KGHSH and LQKENI.

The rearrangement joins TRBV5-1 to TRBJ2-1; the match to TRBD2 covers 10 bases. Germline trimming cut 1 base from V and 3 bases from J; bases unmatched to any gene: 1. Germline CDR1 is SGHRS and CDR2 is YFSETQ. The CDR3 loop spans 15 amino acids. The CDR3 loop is CASSLLAGDYNEQFF. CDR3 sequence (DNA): TGCGCCAGCAGCTTGCTAGCGGGGGACTACAATGAGCAGTTCTTC.

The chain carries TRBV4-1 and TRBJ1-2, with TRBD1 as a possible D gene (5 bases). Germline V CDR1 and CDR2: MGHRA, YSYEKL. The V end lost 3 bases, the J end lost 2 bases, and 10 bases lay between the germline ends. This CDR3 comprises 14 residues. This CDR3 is CASSHSRDNYGYTF. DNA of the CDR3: TGCGCCAGCAGCCACTCAAGGGACAACTATGGCTACACCTTC.

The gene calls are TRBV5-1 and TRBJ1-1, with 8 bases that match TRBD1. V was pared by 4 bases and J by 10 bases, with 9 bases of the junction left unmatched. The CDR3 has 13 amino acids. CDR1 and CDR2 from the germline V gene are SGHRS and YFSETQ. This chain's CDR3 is CASSPGGQGGAFF. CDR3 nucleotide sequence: TGCGCCAGCAGCCCCGGTGGACAGGGCGGAGCTTTCTTT.

The CDR3 region is CASSLARNNEQFF. CDR3 nucleotide sequence: TGTGCCAGCAGTTTAGCCAGAAACAATGAGCAGTTCTTC. The chain carries TRBV12-3 or TRBV12-4 and TRBJ2-1; D is unresolved. Trimming removed 0 bases from V and 5 bases from J, with 5 bases in between. This CDR3 has 13 residues.

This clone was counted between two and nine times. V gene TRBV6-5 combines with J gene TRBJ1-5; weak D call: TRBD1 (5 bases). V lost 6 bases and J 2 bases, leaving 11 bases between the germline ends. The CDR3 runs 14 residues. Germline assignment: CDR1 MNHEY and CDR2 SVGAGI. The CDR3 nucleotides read TGTGCCAGCAGCCAGGGAGGACGCAATCAGCCCCAGCATTTT. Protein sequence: CASSQGGRNQPQHF.

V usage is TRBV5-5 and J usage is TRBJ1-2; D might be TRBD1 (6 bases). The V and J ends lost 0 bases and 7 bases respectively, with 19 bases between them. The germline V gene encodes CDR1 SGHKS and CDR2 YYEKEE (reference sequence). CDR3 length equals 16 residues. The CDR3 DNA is TGTGCCAGCAGCTTGGATCAGGCGGGGGCGCGGGGTGGCTACACCTTC. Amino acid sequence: CASSLDQAGARGGYTF.

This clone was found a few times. In DNA form, the CDR3 reads TGTGCCTGGAGTGTACACAGGGATCAGCCCCAGCATTTT. It encodes CAWSVHRDQPQHF. V is TRBV30 and J is TRBJ1-5, with a tentative D call TRBD1 (6 bases). CDR3 size: 13 residues. V lost 0 bases and J 5 bases, leaving 8 bases between the germline ends. Germline assignment: CDR1 GTSNPN and CDR2 SVGIG (reference sequence).

As DNA, the CDR3 is TGTGCCAGCAGTCGGGACCCCAGTAGGTATGGCTACACCTTC. Translation: CASSRDPSRYGYTF. V and J are TRBV6-2 or TRBV6-3 and TRBJ1-2; the D gene is possibly TRBD1 (5 bases). The germline gives CDR1 MNHEY, CDR2 SVGEGT. V shed 5 bases and J shed 5 bases, with 15 bases lying between them. The CDR3 loop spans 14 amino acids.

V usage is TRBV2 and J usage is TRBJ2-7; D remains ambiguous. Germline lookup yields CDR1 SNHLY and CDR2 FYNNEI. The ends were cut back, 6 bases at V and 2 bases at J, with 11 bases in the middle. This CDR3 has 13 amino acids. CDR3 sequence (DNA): TGTGCCAGCAGCCGGACGGATCCCTACGAGCAGTACTTC. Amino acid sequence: CASSRTDPYEQYF. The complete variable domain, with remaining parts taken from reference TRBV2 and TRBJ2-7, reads EPEVTQTPSHQVTQMGQEVILRCVPISNHLYFYWYRQILGQKVEFLVSFYNNEISEKSEIFDDQFSVERPDGSNFTLKIRSTKLEDSAMYFCASSRTDPYEQYFGPGTRLTVT.